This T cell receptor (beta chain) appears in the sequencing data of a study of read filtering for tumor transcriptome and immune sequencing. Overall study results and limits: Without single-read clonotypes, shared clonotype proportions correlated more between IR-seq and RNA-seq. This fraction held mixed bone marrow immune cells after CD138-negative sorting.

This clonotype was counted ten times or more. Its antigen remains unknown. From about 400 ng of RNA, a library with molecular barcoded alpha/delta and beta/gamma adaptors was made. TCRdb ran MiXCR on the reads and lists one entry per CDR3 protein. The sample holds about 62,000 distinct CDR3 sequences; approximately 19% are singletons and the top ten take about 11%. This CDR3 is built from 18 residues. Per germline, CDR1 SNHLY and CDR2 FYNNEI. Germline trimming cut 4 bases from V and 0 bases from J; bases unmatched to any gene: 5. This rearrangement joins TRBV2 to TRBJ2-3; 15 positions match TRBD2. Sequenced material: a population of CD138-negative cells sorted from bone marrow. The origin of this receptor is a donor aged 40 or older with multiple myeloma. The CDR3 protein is CASSGGLAGGPSTDTQYF. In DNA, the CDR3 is TGTGCCAGCAGTGGGGGACTAGCGGGGGGTCCTAGCACAGATACGCAGTATTTT.